This T cell receptor (beta chain) was identified during a study of cytomegalovirus exposure and HLA in healthy donors. Method: immunoSEQ multiplex PCR; TCRdb's copy keeps in-frame clones and lacks some. The data hold 150,000 to 200,000 clones, with under 90% observed a single time. Germline assignment: CDR1 MNHNS and CDR2 SASEGT. Trimming at V came to 2 bases and at J to 7 bases, leaving 21 bases not matched to a gene. This CDR3 is 19 amino acids long. The sequence was collected from a man aged 18 to 29 in good health and CMV-seropositive. Sequencing used PBMCs. This sequence joins TRBV6-1 and TRBJ2-7; 9 bases align to TRBD2. The CDR3 spells CASSEFSGSAGTSIWEQYF. CDR3 in DNA: TGTGCCAGCAGTGAATTCTCTGGATCTGCCGGGACTAGCATTTGGGAGCAGTACTTC.